The subject of this entry is one T cell receptor beta chain. Source study methods: The assay estimated nucleated cells by amplifying reference gene primers. Measured with immunoSEQ multiplex PCR; TCRdb has only the in-frame clones, and not every one. The V and J calls and clone size come from that table; D and trimming were worked out from the DNA. The sample carries nearly 95,000 clones, about 87% recorded once. The data originate from a study of blood T cell repertoires in COVID-19. At the level of the study: The study drew acute and convalescent COVID-19 samples from the United States, Italy and Spain. PBMCs, B-cell-depleted T cells, or T cells provided the cDNA or gDNA that made up the material.

V dropped 7 bases and J dropped 3; count of bases not matched to a gene: 9. Germline V lookup: CDR1 KGHDR, CDR2 SFDVKD. This CDR3 has 15 amino acids. The J gene is TRBJ1-1, the V gene TRBV24-1, with 8 bases identical to TRBD1. This receptor was obtained from a human donor with acute or convalescent COVID-19. The donor label of this sample is uncertain. The sample was peripheral blood. DNA for the CDR3: TGTGCCACCAGAGCCGGGACAGGACCTTACACTGAAGCTTTCTTT. Encoded protein: CATRAGTGPYTEAFF.